This T cell receptor beta chain derives from a study of response to subunit inactivated influenza vaccine. TCRdb fed the RT-PCR reads into MiXCR, producing one record per CDR3 protein. The repertoire holds 600,000 to 850,000 distinct CDR3 sequences, approximately 15% seen once, with roughly 7.2% in the top ten. Of note for this clonotype: The antigen is undetermined.

Trimming at V came to 5 bases and at J to 0 bases, leaving 3 bases not matched to a gene. There are 15 residues in the CDR3. The study, taken as a whole, reports: A suggestion made by the authors is that each seasonal influenza vaccination recruits few new T cells.

This clonotype originated in a man aged 45-60 years who received an inactivated influenza vaccine. The sample was PBMCs from blood, taken around 14 days before vaccination. The chain joins TRBV12-3 or TRBV12-4 to TRBJ1-5; TRBD1 aligns across 8 bases. The CDR3, as DNA: TGTGCCAGCAGTGGGGACAGGATTAGCAATCAGCCCCAGCATTTT. Its protein product is CASSGDRISNQPQHF.